This T cell receptor (beta chain) was retrieved from a study of early T cells in non-severe SARS-CoV-2 infection (dated by TCRdb to the early 2020s). Looking at the study overall: Because TCR sequencing was done on bulk RNA from unsorted whole blood, the alpha and beta chains could not be paired. The full study reports these points: VDJdb matching was skewed toward anti-spike CD8 responses and likely underestimated virus-specific expansions by missing private and CD4 specificities.

This clonotype was counted many times. It lacks a known antigen. Base qualities are not recorded, but no much larger clone differs from it by a single base. Library generation was performed with 5' RACE. Instrument on record: NextSeq 500. To correct for sequencing error and PCR bias, the TCR library protocol tagged individual cDNA molecules with unique molecular identifiers. TCR alpha and beta chains were both sequenced, and the abundances of alpha and beta sequences in each sample were closely correlated with each other. In the authors' own workflow: Decombinator V4 was used to annotate TCR sequences for V gene, J gene and CDR3. Expanded TCRs were defined as changing significantly between any two time points under a Poisson model with p below 0.0001. TCR abundances were normalised to the total number of TCRs sequenced per sample and expressed as counts per million. TRAV1-2 paired with TRAJ12, TRAJ20 or TRAJ33 defined MAIT TCRs, while TRAV10 paired with TRAJ18 defined iNKT TCRs. A search of VDJdb, accessed on 1 November 2021, was run for TCRs annotated to CMV, EBV and SARS-CoV-2, with TCRs annotated for multiple antigens excluded. The public reads were reprocessed in TCRdb via fastp at Q25 and MiXCR, keeping in-frame beta chains. Merged by CDR3 protein, the rows form single entries marked with the most common genes and DNA. V and J calls and clone size were set by TCRdb, not the authors. The sample table contains approximately 66,000 distinct CDR3 sequences; only one count was recorded for less than 15% of them. The top ten constitute roughly 5.2% of the sample.

The study was a case-control design nested within a healthcare worker cohort in London, UK, with weekly nasopharyngeal swab PCR tests and blood sampling. Healthcare workers were enrolled in the week of the UK lockdown, from 23 to 31 March 2020, and were followed every week for up to roughly 15 weeks. The CDR3 goes from the cysteine to the phenylalanine over 14 residues. This entry keeps only the CDR3 DNA: 42 bases, framed from base 1. V drops 1 base and J drops 5 bases, leaving 9 bases in between. In the germline V gene, CDR1 corresponds to MNHEY and CDR2 to SVGAGI. This clonotype was obtained from an adult who was a healthcare worker with PCR-confirmed SARS-CoV-2 infection or an uninfected control (not recorded which). Material: whole blood. The sequence is built from TRBV6-5 and TRBJ1-5; the best D guess is TRBD1, with 5 bases matching. The DNA sequence follows: TGTGCCAGCAGTTACTACAGAGGGGATCAGCCCCAGCATTTT. It codes for CASSYYRGDQPQHF.